Following are 26 T cell receptor beta chains from one sample sequenced in a study of T cells in Graves' hyperthyroidism and ophthalmopathy. RNA transcripts served as the template for amplifying TCR beta CDR3 regions. With the HTBI primer set, the TCR CDR3 went through a first round of RT-PCR. TCRdb used MiXCR to reprocess the multiplex PCR reads, holding one entry per CDR3 protein. The sample has 490,000 or so distinct CDR3 sequences, 20% seen once. Sequencing was carried out using blood. The receptor set was obtained from a man aged 35 to 55 with Graves' ophthalmopathy.

The chain is built from TRBV11-2 and TRBJ2-2; D unresolved. Trimming stripped 6 bases from V and 2 bases from J, with 19 bases between. The CDR3 consists of 17 residues. Germline assignment: CDR1 SGHAT and CDR2 FQNNGV. The CDR3 DNA follows: TGTGCCAGCAGAAGCGCGACGAGACTCAGAAACACCGGGGAGCTGTTTTTT. This codes for CASRSATRLRNTGELFF. The variable domain in full, with the rest retrieved from reference TRBV11-2 and TRBJ2-2, is EAGVAQSPRYKIIEKRQSVAFWCNPISGHATLYWYQQILGQGPKLLIQFQNNGVVDDSQLPKDRFSAERLKGVDSTLKIQPAKLEDSAVYLCASRSATRLRNTGELFFGEGSRLTVL.

The chain combines TRBV15 with TRBJ2-5, with unresolved D. CDR1 and CDR2 (germline): LNHNV, YYDKDF (reference sequence). The V end was cut by 1 base, the J end by 4 bases, with 7 bases between. The CDR3 runs to 13 residues. For the CDR3, the DNA is TGTGCCACCAGCAGAGTTCGAGGAGAGACCCAGTACTTC. Protein: CATSRVRGETQYF.

The table lists this clonotype with a few counts. The CDR3 DNA sequence: TGTGCCAGTAAGCCTCGACAGGGGAGGCATCAGCCCCAGCATTTT. Protein sequence: CASKPRQGRHQPQHF. The V gene is TRBV19, the J gene TRBJ1-5; TRBD1 agrees at 8 bases. V gave up 7 bases and J gave up 5 bases; unmatched junction bases: 10. CDR1 and CDR2 (germline): LNHDA, SQIVND (reference sequence). This CDR3 spans 15 amino acids.

This clonotype was seen repeatedly, ten times or more. This chain links TRBV2 with TRBJ2-3, with 9 bases that match TRBD1. CDR1 and CDR2 from the germline V gene are SNHLY and FYNNEI. The CDR3 contains 15 residues. Unmatched junction bases numbered 6, after V lost 5 bases and J lost 3 bases. The CDR3 bases are TGTGCCAGCAGTTCCCTCGACAGGGGGACAGATACGCAGTATTTT. This gives the protein CASSSLDRGTDTQYF.

The chain employs TRBV6-2 or TRBV6-3 and TRBJ2-2; D gene ambiguous. Trimming stripped 1 base from V and 4 bases from J, with 10 bases between. Germline V gene lookup returns CDR1 MNHEY and CDR2 SVGEGT. CDR3 length equals 15 residues. CDR3 amino acids: CASSYLVGPTGELFF. Written as DNA, the CDR3 is TGTGCCAGCAGTTACTTGGTGGGCCCCACCGGGGAGCTGTTTTTT.

This clonotype was detected many times. The J gene is TRBJ2-7, the V gene TRBV18, with 11 bases matching TRBD2. The germline V gene encodes CDR1 KGHSH and CDR2 LQKENI. This CDR3 has 14 residues. Trimming cost V 2 bases and J 6 bases; bases outside gene matches: 3. For the CDR3, the DNA is TGTGCCAGCTCACCAATAGCGGGAGGGGGCGAGCAGTACTTC. Residues: CASSPIAGGGEQYF.

This clonotype came up a few times. The chain joins TRBV20-1 to TRBJ1-1; D remains unclear. This CDR3 is built from 11 residues. V shed 3 bases and J shed 7 bases, with 9 bases lying between them. Germline CDR1 DFQATT, CDR2 SNEGSKA (reference sequence). The CDR3 here is CSASPSDEAFF. The CDR3 region has the DNA TGCAGTGCTAGCCCTAGTGATGAAGCTTTCTTT.

This clonotype appeared many times. The chain recombines TRBV2 with TRBJ1-6; D unclear. Germline V gene sequence: CDR1 SNHLY, CDR2 FYNNEI. V was cut by 3 bases and J by 7 bases, with 10 bases left in between. The CDR3 is made up of 14 amino acids. CDR3 DNA sequence: TGTGCCAGCAGTGACGGCTTGGGGAATTCACCCCTCCACTTT. It yields the protein CASSDGLGNSPLHF.

This clonotype showed up just a few times. The chain's CDR3 is CASSRDQSTQFF. In DNA form, the CDR3 reads TGTGCCAGCAGCAGGGACCAGTCCACGCAGTTCTTC. The rearrangement links TRBV7-9 to TRBJ2-1; D tentatively fits TRBD1 or TRBD2 (5 bases each). The CDR3 has 12 amino acids. The germline V gene encodes CDR1 SEHNR and CDR2 FQNEAQ (reference sequence). V shed 5 bases and J shed 12 bases, with 14 bases lying between them.

Only a few counts were recorded for this clonotype. The chain joins TRBV3-1 to TRBJ2-5; perhaps D is TRBD1 or TRBD2 (5 bases each). The CDR3 loop spans 15 amino acids. Germline V gives CDR1 LGHDT, CDR2 YNNKEL (reference sequence). V lost 3 bases and J 5 bases, leaving 16 bases between the germline ends. CDR3 bases: TGTGCCAGCAGCCAGGGACCCTTCGCTCGGGAGACCCAGTACTTC. Encoded protein: CASSQGPFARETQYF.

This clonotype has just a few counts. The gene calls are TRBV5-1 and TRBJ1-6; 8 bases align to TRBD1. V lost 3 bases and J lost 10; bases outside the gene matches: 12. CDR3 size: 16 residues. The V gene's germline CDR1 is SGHRS and CDR2 YFSETQ. The CDR3 is CASSWDGTGRGSPLHF. The CDR3 DNA reads TGCGCCAGCAGCTGGGACGGGACAGGACGAGGATCACCCCTCCACTTT.

This clonotype was observed at least ten times. The chain joins TRBV6-2 or TRBV6-3 to TRBJ2-1, with D possibly TRBD2 on 6 matching bases. The CDR3 is made up of 15 amino acids. Trimming cost V 3 bases and J 9 bases, with 18 bases left between them. Germline V gene sequence: CDR1 MNHEY, CDR2 SVGEGT. The CDR3 nucleotides are TGTGCCAGCAGTTATAAGGAGGGCAGGGCAGCTGAGCAGTTCTTC. Residues: CASSYKEGRAAEQFF.

This clonotype appeared a few times. V is TRBV5-6 and J is TRBJ2-7; 12 nucleotides line up with TRBD2. Germline CDR1 SGHDT, CDR2 YYEEEE. The CDR3 is 16 amino acids. Unmatched junction bases numbered 4, after V lost 2 bases and J lost 1 base. In nucleotides, the CDR3 is TGTGCCAGCAGCTTTCACACTAGCGGGAGGTCCTACGAGCAGTACTTC. Amino acids: CASSFHTSGRSYEQYF. Together with reference TRBV5-6 and TRBJ2-7, the CDR3 gives the full variable domain: DAGVTQSPTHLIKTRGQQVTLRCSPKSGHDTVSWYQQALGQGPQFIFQYYEEEERQRGNFPDRFSGHQFPNYSSELNVNALLLGDSALYLCASSFHTSGRSYEQYFGPGTRLTVT.

This clonotype was observed a handful of times. V is TRBV4-1 and J is TRBJ2-7, with unresolved D. The germline CDR1 and CDR2 sequences are MGHRA and YSYEKL. V was pared by 2 bases and J by 1 base, with 6 bases between. This CDR3 is built from 13 residues. CDR3 in DNA: TGCGCCAGCAGCCAAACAGAATCCTACGAGCAGTACTTC. This codes for CASSQTESYEQYF.

This chain connects TRBV6-1 to TRBJ2-5, with 9 bases that match TRBD2. This CDR3 region has 14 residues. The trim removed 8 bases at V and 4 bases at J, leaving 8 bases unmatched. Germline V gene sequence: CDR1 MNHNS, CDR2 SASEGT. CDR3 amino acids: CASLKAGGPETQYF. The CDR3 DNA reads TGTGCCAGCCTAAAAGCGGGAGGTCCAGAGACCCAGTACTTC.

This clonotype was observed at least ten times. This rearrangement joins TRBV28 to TRBJ1-1; D gene unclear. The CDR3 runs to 13 residues. Germline CDR1 reads MDHEN; CDR2 reads SYDVKM. V was cut by 6 bases and J by 0 bases, with 8 bases left in between. CDR3 in DNA: TGTGCCAGCAGCTATACTTTGAACACTGAAGCTTTCTTT. Its translation is CASSYTLNTEAFF.

In this sample, this clonotype turned up many times. The chain recombines TRBV13 with TRBJ2-3; a weak D match, TRBD1 (6 bases). CDR3 length equals 16 residues. Germline CDR1 PRHDT, CDR2 FYEKMQ (reference sequence). V shed 1 base and J shed 3 bases, with 14 bases lying between them. The CDR3 DNA is TGTGCCAGCAGCTTAGAGTCGCAGGGGTATACAGATACGCAGTATTTT. As protein: CASSLESQGYTDTQYF.

This clonotype was seen more than once but under ten times. The chain links TRBV6-1 to TRBJ2-3; 8 nucleotides line up with TRBD2. V gave up 7 bases and J gave up 2 bases; unmatched junction bases: 8. The CDR3 loop spans 15 amino acids. CDR1 and CDR2 from the germline V gene are MNHNS and SASEGT. Written as DNA, the CDR3 is TGTGCCAGCACCTCGCTAGCGGGTACCACAGATACGCAGTATTTT. This sequence encodes CASTSLAGTTDTQYF.

The table lists this clonotype with a few counts. The chain has TRBV20-1 and TRBJ2-1, with 9 positions matching TRBD2. The CDR3 is made up of 18 amino acids. With V trimmed by 0 bases and J by 2 bases, 11 bases remained unmatched. The germline CDR1 and CDR2 sequences are DFQATT and SNEGSKA (reference sequence). CDR3 region: CSARDRDSGGPAYNEQFF. As DNA, the CDR3 is TGCAGTGCTAGAGATCGGGATAGCGGGGGCCCGGCCTACAATGAGCAGTTCTTC.

This clonotype was seen repeatedly, ten times or more. The chain recombines TRBV5-1 with TRBJ2-7, with 7 bases matching TRBD2. The junction had 4 bases not matched to a gene; V was cut back by 4 bases and J by 0 bases. CDR1 and CDR2 (germline): SGHRS, YFSETQ. There are 14 residues in the CDR3. CDR3 region: CASSGGLSSYEQYF. The CDR3 nucleotides read TGCGCCAGCAGCGGGGGACTATCCTCCTACGAGCAGTACTTC.

The J gene is TRBJ1-2, the V gene TRBV10-3; possible D gene TRBD1, 6 bases. The CDR3 is made up of 13 amino acids. Per germline, CDR1 ENHRY and CDR2 SYGVKD. V was trimmed by 4 bases and J by 6 bases, leaving 12 bases between them. CDR3 amino acids: CAISAAGQNGYTF. The CDR3 nucleotides are TGTGCCATCAGTGCGGCCGGACAGAATGGCTACACCTTC.

The chain employs TRBV28 and TRBJ2-1; 8 nucleotides line up with TRBD2. This CDR3 spans 15 amino acids. Losses at the gene ends were 3 bases for V and 3 bases for J; bases not matched to a gene: 4. Germline V lookup: CDR1 MDHEN, CDR2 SYDVKM. This CDR3 is CASSFELAVYNEQFF. The CDR3 bases are TGTGCCAGCAGTTTTGAACTAGCGGTCTACAATGAGCAGTTCTTC.

The chain couples TRBV9 to TRBJ2-1; D assignment may be TRBD1 or TRBD2 (5 bases each). Germline lookup yields CDR1 SGDLS and CDR2 YYNGEE. The CDR3 runs 15 residues. The V gene lost 0 bases and the J gene lost 6 bases, with 13 bases spanning the gap. The CDR3 DNA reads TGTGCCAGCAGCGTAGTCGGGGCAGGGAGCAATGAGCAGTTCTTC. Its translation is CASSVVGAGSNEQFF. Full variable domain (missing parts from reference TRBV9 and TRBJ2-1): DSGVTQTPKHLITATGQRVTLRCSPRSGDLSVYWYQQSLDQGLQFLIQYYNGEERAKGNILERFSAQQFPDLHSELNLSSLELGDSALYFCASSVVGAGSNEQFFGPGTRLTVL.

This clonotype was observed at least ten times. The rearrangement links TRBV30 to TRBJ1-1; 7 bases are a match to TRBD1. The CDR3 is 14 amino acids. CDR1 is GTSNPN and CDR2 is SVGIG in the germline V gene (reference sequence). With 4 bases clipped from V and 5 bases from J, the junction kept 10 bases outside the gene matches. CDR3 nucleotides: TGTGCCTGGATTCAGTACAGGGGCGATACTGAAGCTTTCTTT. The encoded protein is CAWIQYRGDTEAFF.

This clonotype was counted many times. This chain joins TRBV3-1 and TRBJ1-6, with D unclear. Trimming removed 1 base from V and 4 bases from J, with 8 bases in between. In germline, CDR1 is LGHDT, CDR2 YNNKEL (reference sequence). The CDR3 has 15 residues. The CDR3 DNA reads as TGTGCCAGCAGCCAAGGGGAGGGATATAATTCACCCCTCCACTTT. Protein sequence: CASSQGEGYNSPLHF.

This clonotype was seen at least ten times. The gene calls are TRBV7-2 and TRBJ2-5; 8 bases match TRBD2. Germline assignment: CDR1 SGHTA and CDR2 FQGNSA. This CDR3 comprises 13 residues. V dropped 5 bases and J dropped 4; count of bases not matched to a gene: 3. CDR3 nucleotides: TGTGCCAGCAGCAGCGGGAGAGGAGAGACCCAGTACTTC. Translating it yields CASSSGRGETQYF.